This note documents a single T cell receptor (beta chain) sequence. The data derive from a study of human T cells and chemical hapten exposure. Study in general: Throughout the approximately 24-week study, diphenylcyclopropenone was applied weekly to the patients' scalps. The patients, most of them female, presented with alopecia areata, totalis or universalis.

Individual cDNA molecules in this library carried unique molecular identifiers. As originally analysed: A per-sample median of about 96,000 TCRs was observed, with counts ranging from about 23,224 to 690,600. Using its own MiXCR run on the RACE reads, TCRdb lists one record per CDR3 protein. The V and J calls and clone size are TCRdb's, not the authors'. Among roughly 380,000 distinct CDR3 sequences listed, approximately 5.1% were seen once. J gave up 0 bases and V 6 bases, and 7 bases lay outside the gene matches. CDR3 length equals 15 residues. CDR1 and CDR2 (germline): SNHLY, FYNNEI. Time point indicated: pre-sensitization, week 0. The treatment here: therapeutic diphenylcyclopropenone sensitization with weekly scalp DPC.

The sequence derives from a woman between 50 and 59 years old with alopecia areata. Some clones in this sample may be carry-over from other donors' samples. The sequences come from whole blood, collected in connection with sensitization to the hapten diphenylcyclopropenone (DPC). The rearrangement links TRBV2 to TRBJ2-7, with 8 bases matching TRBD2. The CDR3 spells CASRKVAGNSYEQYF. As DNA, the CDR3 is TGTGCCAGCAGGAAGGTAGCGGGGAACTCCTACGAGCAGTACTTC.